Following are 3 T cell receptor beta chains from one sample sequenced in a study of CD8 T cells in Susac syndrome. Random hexamers primed reverse transcription of about 0.45 to 1 ug RNA. TCRdb recomputed calls from the immunoSEQ multiplex PCR reads with MiXCR, one row per CDR3 protein. The data contain under 200,000 distinct CDR3 sequences, about 95% of them singletons. Sequenced sample: CD4+ T cells from PBMCs. These TCRs come from a human donor in good health.

The CDR3 spells CSVSSAEQFF. The CDR3 nucleotides read TGCAGCGTTTCGAGCGCCGAGCAGTTCTTC. V is TRBV29-1 and J is TRBJ2-1; D remains unclear. The CDR3 has 10 amino acids. Germline CDR1 reads SQVTM; CDR2 reads ANQGSEA. V lost 5 bases to trimming and J lost 10 bases, with 9 bases between them.

This clonotype has only a few counts. This CDR3 reads CASTLRASSYEQYF. As DNA, the CDR3 is TGTGCCAGCACCTTGCGGGCGAGCTCCTACGAGCAGTACTTC. The V and J genes are TRBV7-2 and TRBJ2-7; D is perhaps TRBD2 (5 bases). V was pared by 7 bases and J by 0 bases, with 13 bases between. CDR3 length: 14 amino acids. Per germline, CDR1 SGHTA and CDR2 FQGNSA.

The V call is TRBV23-1, the J call TRBJ2-2; D could derive from TRBD1 or TRBD2 (5 bases each). TRBV23-1 is assigned to the ORF class and has an uncertain function. V lost 0 bases and J lost 6, with 5 bases in between. This CDR3 is built from 13 residues. The CDR3: CASSQSGAGELFF. The CDR3 nucleotides read TGCGCCAGCAGTCAATCGGGGGCCGGGGAGCTGTTTTTT.